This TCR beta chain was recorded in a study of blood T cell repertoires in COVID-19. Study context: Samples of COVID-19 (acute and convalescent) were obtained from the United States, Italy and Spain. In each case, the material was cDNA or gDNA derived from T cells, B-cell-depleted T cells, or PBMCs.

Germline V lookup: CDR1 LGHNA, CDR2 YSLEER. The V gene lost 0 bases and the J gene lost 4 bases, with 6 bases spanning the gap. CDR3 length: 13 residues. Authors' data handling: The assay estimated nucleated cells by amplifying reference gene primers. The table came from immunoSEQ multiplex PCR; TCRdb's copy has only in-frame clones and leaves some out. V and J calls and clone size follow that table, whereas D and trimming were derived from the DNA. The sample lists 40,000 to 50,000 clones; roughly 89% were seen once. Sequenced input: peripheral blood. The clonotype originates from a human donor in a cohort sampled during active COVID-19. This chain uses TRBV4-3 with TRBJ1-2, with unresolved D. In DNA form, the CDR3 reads TGCGCCAGCAGCCAAGACACTATCTATGGCTACACCTTC. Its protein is CASSQDTIYGYTF.